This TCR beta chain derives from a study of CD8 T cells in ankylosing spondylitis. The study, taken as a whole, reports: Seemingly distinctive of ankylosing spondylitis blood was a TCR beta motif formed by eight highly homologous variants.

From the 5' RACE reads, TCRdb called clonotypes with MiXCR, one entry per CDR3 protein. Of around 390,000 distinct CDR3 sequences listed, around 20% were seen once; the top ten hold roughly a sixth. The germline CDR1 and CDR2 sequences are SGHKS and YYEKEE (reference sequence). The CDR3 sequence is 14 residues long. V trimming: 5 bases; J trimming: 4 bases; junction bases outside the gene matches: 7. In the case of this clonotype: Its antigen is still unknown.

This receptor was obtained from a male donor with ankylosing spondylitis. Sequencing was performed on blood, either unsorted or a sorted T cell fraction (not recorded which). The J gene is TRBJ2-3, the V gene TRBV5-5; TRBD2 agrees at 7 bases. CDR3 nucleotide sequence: TGTGCCAGCAGGCCCAATCTAGCGGCAGATACGCAGTATTTT. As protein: CASRPNLAADTQYF.